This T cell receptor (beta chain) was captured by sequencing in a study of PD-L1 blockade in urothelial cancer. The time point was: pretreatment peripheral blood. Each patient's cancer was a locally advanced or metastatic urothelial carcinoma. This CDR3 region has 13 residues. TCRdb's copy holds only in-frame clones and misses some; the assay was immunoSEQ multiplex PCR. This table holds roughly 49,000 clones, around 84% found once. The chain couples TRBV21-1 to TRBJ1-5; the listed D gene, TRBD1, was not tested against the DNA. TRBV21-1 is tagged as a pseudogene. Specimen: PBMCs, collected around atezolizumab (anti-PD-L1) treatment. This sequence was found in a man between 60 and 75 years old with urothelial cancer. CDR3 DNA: TGTGCCAGACAAACCAGGGATAATCAGCCCCAGCATTTT. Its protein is CARQTRDNQPQHF.